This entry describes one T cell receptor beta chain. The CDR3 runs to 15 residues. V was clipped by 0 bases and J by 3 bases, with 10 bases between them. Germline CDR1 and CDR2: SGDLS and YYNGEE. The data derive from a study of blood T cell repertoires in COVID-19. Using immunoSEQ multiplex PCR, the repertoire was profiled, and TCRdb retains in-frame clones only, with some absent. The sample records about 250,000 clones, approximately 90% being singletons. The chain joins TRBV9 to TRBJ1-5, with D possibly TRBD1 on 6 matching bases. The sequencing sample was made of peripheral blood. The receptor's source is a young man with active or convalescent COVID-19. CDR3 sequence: CASSVDGQTNQPQHF. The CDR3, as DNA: TGTGCCAGCAGCGTAGATGGACAGACCAATCAGCCCCAGCATTTT.